The next 26 T cell receptor beta chains were all read from a single sample in a study of OX40 agonist ivuxolimab in advanced cancers. Assay: immunoSEQ multiplex PCR; the TCRdb copy retains only in-frame clones and omits some. The sample contains 80,000 to 100,000 clones, 94% of which appear only once. This specimen was CD4+ or CD8+ T cells sorted from blood, taken in a trial of the OX40 agonist ivuxolimab. These receptors were collected from an adult with an advanced solid tumor such as melanoma, head and neck, liver or kidney cancer.

The chain combines TRBV5-4 with TRBJ1-4; TRBD1 agrees at 10 bases. Germline V CDR1 and CDR2: SGHNT, YYREEE (reference sequence). V lost 1 base, J lost 2 bases, and 2 bases stayed unmatched. This CDR3 spans 16 amino acids. The CDR3, as DNA: TGTGCCAGCAGCTTGAGGGACAGGGGTACTAATGAAAAACTGTTTTTT. This codes for CASSLRDRGTNEKLFF.

The V and J genes are TRBV5-1 and TRBJ2-3; D is unclear. Germline V CDR1 and CDR2: SGHRS, YFSETQ. V was shortened by 1 base and J by 0 bases, with 18 bases between the two germline ends. CDR3 size: 18 residues. The CDR3 DNA is TGCGCCAGCAGCTTGCCCACTGGCCTATGGGCTAGCACAGATACGCAGTATTTT. It yields the protein CASSLPTGLWASTDTQYF.

The chain has TRBV27 and TRBJ2-5; D is unresolved. Deletions cut 1 base from V and 4 bases from J, with 19 bases between. CDR3 length equals 17 residues. The germline V gene has CDR1 MNHEY and CDR2 SMNVEV (reference sequence). CDR3 coding DNA: TGTGCCAGCAGTTTATTTTCAGGTTCTACCGGACCAGAGACCCAGTACTTC. Its protein is CASSLFSGSTGPETQYF.

The genes are TRBV19 and TRBJ1-1; TRBD1 is a possible D gene (6 bases). Trimming cost V 3 bases and J 3 bases, with 14 bases left between them. This CDR3 has 15 residues. The V gene's germline CDR1 is LNHDA and CDR2 SQIVND (reference sequence). The CDR3 sequence is CASSIIRGRDTEAFF. For the CDR3, the DNA is TGTGCCAGTAGTATCATCAGGGGCAGGGACACTGAAGCTTTCTTT.

The J gene is TRBJ1-4, the V gene TRBV5-1; 9 positions match TRBD1. V shed 4 bases, J shed 8 bases, and the junction held 12 bases outside the gene matches. CDR1 is SGHRS, CDR2 YFSETQ, per germline. The CDR3 loop spans 16 amino acids. This chain's CDR3 is CASSPGPGQGAEKLFF. As DNA, the CDR3 is TGCGCCAGCAGCCCGGGCCCGGGACAGGGAGCAGAAAAACTGTTTTTT.

The chain couples TRBV25-1 to TRBJ2-7, with D maybe TRBD1 (7 bases). Trimming shortened V by 3 bases and J by 5 bases, and 17 bases separated the two germline ends. The CDR3 contains 15 residues. Germline-derived CDR1 and CDR2 are MGHDK and SYGVNS. CDR3: CASSDWQGGGNEQYF. The DNA of the CDR3 is TGTGCCAGCAGTGACTGGCAGGGGGGAGGTAACGAGCAGTACTTC.

This chain uses TRBV19 with TRBJ2-2; tentatively, D is TRBD2 (5 bases). V dropped 2 bases and J dropped 2 bases, with 12 bases sitting between them. Germline-derived CDR1 and CDR2 are LNHDA and SQIVND (reference sequence). This CDR3 is 16 amino acids long. CDR3 in DNA: TGTGCCAGTAGTATAATCCGGGGATTCAACACCGGGGAGCTGTTTTTT. Protein: CASSIIRGFNTGELFF.

The rearrangement uses TRBV6-5 and TRBJ2-5, with D possibly matching TRBD1 (5 bases). There are 16 residues in the CDR3. V was shortened by 0 bases and J by 3 bases, with 14 bases between the two germline ends. Germline CDR1 reads MNHEY; CDR2 reads SVGAGI. CDR3 residues: CASSYSMAGHKETQYF. CDR3 DNA sequence: TGTGCCAGCAGTTACTCGATGGCAGGGCACAAAGAGACCCAGTACTTC.

This clone was picked up one time. The chain carries TRBV29-1 and TRBJ2-3, with TRBD1 identical over 7 bases. The CDR3 length is 16 residues. The germline V gene encodes CDR1 SQVTM and CDR2 ANQGSEA. The J segment lost 2 bases and the V segment lost 5 bases, leaving 13 bases of the junction unmatched. The CDR3 loop is CSVPASDRAYTDTQYF. The CDR3 DNA reads as TGCAGCGTTCCGGCCTCTGACAGGGCCTACACAGATACGCAGTATTTT.

The chain carries TRBV28 and TRBJ1-5; D remains unclear. This CDR3 has 14 amino acids. V was shortened by 6 bases and J by 0 bases, with 9 bases between the two germline ends. Germline values: CDR1 MDHEN, CDR2 SYDVKM. The chain's CDR3 is CASRGGDSNQPQHF. The DNA of the CDR3 is TGTGCCAGCAGGGGTGGGGATAGCAATCAGCCCCAGCATTTT. Using reference TRBV28 and TRBJ1-5 for the parts outside the CDR3, the full variable domain is DVKVTQSSRYLVKRTGEKVFLECVQDMDHENMFWYRQDPGLGLRLIYFSYDVKMKEKGDIPEGYSVSREKKERFSLILESASTNQTSMYLCASRGGDSNQPQHFGDGTRLSIL.

V is TRBV4-1 and J is TRBJ2-6; D is unclear. This CDR3 is 19 amino acids long. CDR1 is MGHRA, CDR2 YSYEKL, per germline. V lost 0 bases and J 0 bases, leaving 15 bases between the germline ends. CDR3 protein: CASSQEVGLFRSGANVLTF. The CDR3 coding sequence is TGCGCCAGCAGCCAAGAAGTGGGTTTGTTCCGCTCTGGGGCCAACGTCCTGACTTTC.

The chain carries TRBV7-8 and TRBJ1-2; D gene unclear. Trimming cost V 5 bases and J 2 bases, with 12 bases left between them. The CDR3 consists of 14 residues. The germline gives CDR1 SGHVS, CDR2 FQNEAQ. This chain's CDR3 is CASSPETENYGYTF. The CDR3 bases are TGTGCCAGCAGCCCTGAAACAGAGAACTATGGCTACACCTTC.

The chain joins TRBV7-3 to TRBJ2-1, with D perhaps given as TRBD1 or TRBD2 (5 bases each). The CDR3 is 15 amino acids. Trimming pared 4 bases from V and 5 bases from J, leaving 15 bases between. Per germline, CDR1 SGHTA and CDR2 FQGTGA. In DNA, the CDR3 is TGTGCCAGCAGCTCTCAGGGACGGGAAAACAATGAGCAGTTCTTC. Translating gives CASSSQGRENNEQFF.

The rearrangement joins TRBV30 to TRBJ2-7; 16 positions match TRBD2. J gave up 5 bases and V 5 bases, and 3 bases lay outside the gene matches. The CDR3 is made up of 14 amino acids. Per germline, CDR1 GTSNPN and CDR2 SVGIG (reference sequence). Written as DNA, the CDR3 is TGTGCCTGGGGGGGGACTAGCGGGAGGGACGAGCAGTACTTC. Translation gives CAWGGTSGRDEQYF.

The chain uses TRBV5-6 and TRBJ2-1; 13 nucleotides agree with TRBD2. The CDR3 totals 15 residues. The germline CDR1 and CDR2 sequences are SGHDT and YYEEEE. The V gene end was trimmed by 4 bases and the J gene end by 8 bases; junction bases not matched to a gene: 6. As DNA, the CDR3 is TGTGCCAGCAGCCTTAGGACTAGCGGGAGCGATGAGCAGTTCTTC. Its translation: CASSLRTSGSDEQFF.

The chain joins TRBV19 to TRBJ1-3; TRBD1 might be the D (5 bases). The CDR3 loop spans 16 amino acids. The germline gives CDR1 LNHDA, CDR2 SQIVND (reference sequence). Trimming cost V 6 bases and J 7 bases, with 22 bases left between them. The CDR3 region is CASRSTGFTVWNTIYF. The CDR3 DNA is TGTGCCAGTAGATCCACAGGTTTCACCGTTTGGAACACCATATATTTT.

The J gene is TRBJ1-5, the V gene TRBV28; 8 nucleotides agree with TRBD1. Germline values: CDR1 MDHEN, CDR2 SYDVKM. The trim removed 5 bases at V and 0 bases at J, leaving 3 bases unmatched. The CDR3 extends over 15 amino acids. The chain's CDR3 is CASSRDRPSNQPQHF. The CDR3 DNA reads as TGTGCCAGCAGTCGGGACAGGCCTAGCAATCAGCCCCAGCATTTT.

V gene TRBV2 combines with J gene TRBJ2-1; maybe TRBD2 (7 bases). The CDR3 totals 13 residues. The germline V gene encodes CDR1 SNHLY and CDR2 FYNNEI. V dropped 4 bases and J dropped 9 bases, with 13 bases sitting between them. CDR3 coding DNA: TGTGCCAGCAGTGTGGAGGGGGGGACTGAGCAGTTCTTC. Its protein is CASSVEGGTEQFF.

The chain links TRBV9 to TRBJ2-2; D is unclear. In germline, CDR1 is SGDLS, CDR2 YYNGEE. Deletions cut 2 bases from V and 6 bases from J, with 2 bases between. The CDR3 sequence is 11 residues long. CDR3 protein: CASSVAGELFF. The CDR3 DNA reads as TGTGCCAGCAGCGTCGCCGGGGAGCTGTTTTTT. The full variable domain, rest sourced from reference TRBV9 and TRBJ2-2, is DSGVTQTPKHLITATGQRVTLRCSPRSGDLSVYWYQQSLDQGLQFLIQYYNGEERAKGNILERFSAQQFPDLHSELNLSSLELGDSALYFCASSVAGELFFGEGSRLTVL.

This chain links TRBV7-2 with TRBJ2-7; TRBD1 matches 8 bases. The CDR3 length is 15 residues. Trimming took 4 bases from V and 0 from J; bases not matched to a gene: 5. Germline CDR1 and CDR2: SGHTA and FQGNSA. The CDR3 nucleotides read TGTGCCAGCAGCTCGACAGGGGCCTTCTCCTACGAGCAGTACTTC. This codes for CASSSTGAFSYEQYF.

V usage is TRBV14 and J usage is TRBJ1-3; weak D call: TRBD1 (5 bases). The V end lost 3 bases, the J end lost 0 bases, and 12 bases lay between the germline ends. Germline CDR1 is SGHDN and CDR2 is FVKESK. The CDR3 totals 16 residues. The CDR3 DNA reads as TGTGCCAGCAGCCAGTCGGGACGGCGCTCTGGAAACACCATATATTTT. This gives the protein CASSQSGRRSGNTIYF.

This chain connects TRBV9 to TRBJ1-2; the D is unclear. Germline lookup yields CDR1 SGDLS and CDR2 YYNGEE. The length of the CDR3 is 13 residues. V lost 4 bases and J lost 2, with 9 bases in between. The CDR3 is CASSPAENYGYTF. The CDR3 DNA reads TGTGCCAGCAGCCCAGCCGAAAACTATGGCTACACCTTC. Based on the CDR3 plus reference TRBV9 and TRBJ1-2, the full variable domain is DSGVTQTPKHLITATGQRVTLRCSPRSGDLSVYWYQQSLDQGLQFLIQYYNGEERAKGNILERFSAQQFPDLHSELNLSSLELGDSALYFCASSPAENYGYTFGSGTRLTVV.

The CDR3 region is CASSLIGQTNYGYTF. The CDR3 DNA sequence: TGCGCCAGCAGCTTAATCGGACAAACTAACTATGGCTACACCTTC. The V and J genes are TRBV5-1 and TRBJ1-2, with D possibly matching TRBD1 (5 bases). CDR1 SGHRS and CDR2 YFSETQ come from the germline V gene. The ends were cut back, 2 bases at V and 0 bases at J, with 11 bases in the middle. The CDR3 spans 15 residues.

This chain joins TRBV5-1 and TRBJ2-2; 8 nucleotides align to TRBD1. Germline CDR1 and CDR2: SGHRS and YFSETQ. V shed 3 bases, J shed 6 bases, and the junction held 7 bases outside the gene matches. This CDR3 is built from 15 residues. DNA for the CDR3: TGCGCCAGCAGCTCGCGACAGGGGCCAGCCGGGGAGCTGTTTTTT. It codes for CASSSRQGPAGELFF. Combining the CDR3 with reference TRBV5-1 and TRBJ2-2 gives the whole variable domain KAGVTQTPRYLIKTRGQQVTLSCSPISGHRSVSWYQQTPGQGLQFLFEYFSETQRNKGNFPGRFSGRQFSNSRSEMNVSTLELGDSALYLCASSSRQGPAGELFFGEGSRLTVL.

The rearrangement joins TRBV15 to TRBJ2-7; a possible D gene is TRBD1 (6 bases). The CDR3 sequence is 12 residues long. The V gene's germline CDR1 is LNHNV and CDR2 YYDKDF (reference sequence). The germline V and J ends were trimmed by 6 bases and 0 bases, with 6 bases remaining between them. The CDR3 protein is CATRGHSYEQYF. Here the CDR3 DNA reads TGTGCCACCAGGGGACACTCCTACGAGCAGTACTTC.

The V and J genes are TRBV30 and TRBJ1-1; D is unresolved. The CDR3 length is 13 residues. Germline V lookup: CDR1 GTSNPN, CDR2 SVGIG (reference sequence). V shed 4 bases and J shed 1 base, with 10 bases lying between them. The CDR3 sequence: CAWIPDGNTEAFF. The CDR3 DNA is TGTGCCTGGATCCCAGACGGGAACACTGAAGCTTTCTTT.